Listed below are T cell receptor beta chains from one sample, sequenced in a study of PD-1 blockade in classical Hodgkin lymphoma. Sequencing used immunoSEQ multiplex PCR; TCRdb keeps in-frame clones, though not all of them. There are around 7,500 clones in the sample; under 90% occur only once, and 11% to 15% lies in the top ten. Here the sequenced sample was peripheral blood mononuclear cells (PBMCs), taken at baseline. Receptors originate from a human donor with classical Hodgkin lymphoma. The CDR3 runs from the conserved cysteine through the conserved F or W. A D gene is named only where the DNA matches it firmly. Not all rows give a size; the values are once, few, many and, for expanded clones, a class.

CDR3: CASRDVQGDTIYF
DNA: TGCGCCAGCAGGGATGTTCAGGGGGACACCATATATTTT
J: TRBJ1-3
size: .
V: TRBV5-1
D: TRBD1

CDR3: CASSSRVEEKLFF
DNA: TGTGCCAGTAGTAGCAGGGTTGAGGAAAAACTGTTTTTT
J: TRBJ1-4
size: .
V: TRBV19
D: .

CDR3: CASSSRTGELFF
DNA: TGTGCCAGCAGCTCTCGCACCGGGGAGCTGTTTTTT
J: TRBJ2-2
size: .
V: TRBV7-3
D: .

CDR3: CASRAGLTEAFF
DNA: TGTGCCAGCAGAGCAGGGCTCACTGAAGCTTTCTTT
J: TRBJ1-1
size: once
V: TRBV6-5
D: .

CDR3: CASSYGQGFYGYTF
DNA: TGTGCCAGCAGTTACGGACAGGGGTTCTATGGCTACACCTTC
J: TRBJ1-2
size: .
V: TRBV6-5
D: TRBD1

CDR3: CASSVVRPKDQHF
DNA: TGTGCCAGCAGCGTAGTTCGGCCGAAGGACCAGCATTTT
J: TRBJ1-5
size: .
V: TRBV9
D: .

CDR3: CASSFPSGSEQYF
DNA: TGTGCCAGCAGCTTCCCCAGCGGGAGTGAGCAGTACTTC
J: TRBJ2-7
size: once
V: TRBV5-6
D: TRBD2

CDR3: CSPERGETQYF
DNA: TGCAGCCCTGAGCGGGGTGAGACGCAGTATTTT
J: TRBJ2-3
size: .
V: TRBV29-1
D: TRBD2

CDR3: CASSLAGGEQYF
DNA: TGCGCCAGCAGCTTGGCCGGGGGCGAGCAGTACTTC
J: TRBJ2-7
size: .
V: TRBV5-1
D: .

CDR3: CASSLALGRGAEAFF
DNA: TGTGCCAGCAGCTTAGCTCTGGGTAGGGGGGCTGAAGCTTTCTTT
J: TRBJ1-1
size: .
V: TRBV7-9
D: .

CDR3: CASNLVPGGFYNEQFF
DNA: TGTGCCAGCAACTTAGTACCAGGGGGCTTCTACAATGAGCAGTTCTTC
J: TRBJ2-1
size: .
V: TRBV11-2
D: TRBD1

CDR3: CASRTTGGAGSTEAFF
DNA: TGTGCCAGCAGAACAACAGGGGGCGCAGGGTCCACTGAAGCTTTCTTT
J: TRBJ1-1
size: .
V: TRBV6-6
D: TRBD1

CDR3: CASSVVDTPFPTDTQYF
DNA: TGTGCCAGCAGCGTAGTGGACACCCCATTCCCCACAGATACGCAGTATTTT
J: TRBJ2-3
size: .
V: TRBV9
D: .

CDR3: CASSDRASGRKGYNEQFF
DNA: TGCGCCAGCAGTGACCGGGCTAGCGGGAGAAAAGGGTACAATGAGCAGTTCTTC
J: TRBJ2-1
size: .
V: TRBV10-1
D: TRBD2

CDR3: CAKANTGELFF
DNA: TGTGCCAAGGCGAACACCGGGGAGCTGTTTTTT
J: TRBJ2-2
size: .
V: TRBV2
D: .

CDR3: CAISDGVSISSYEQYF
DNA: TGTGCCATCAGTGATGGCGTGAGCATTAGCTCCTACGAGCAGTACTTC
J: TRBJ2-7
size: .
V: TRBV10-3
D: .

CDR3: CASSVTGYSTDTQYF
DNA: TGTGCCAGCTCAGTTACAGGGTATAGCACAGATACGCAGTATTTT
J: TRBJ2-3
size: .
V: TRBV18
D: .

CDR3: CASSYGQEVGGYTF
DNA: TGTGCCAGCAGTTACGGCCAGGAGGTCGGAGGCTACACCTTC
J: TRBJ1-2
size: .
V: TRBV6-6
D: .

CDR3: CASSQGGPGLANEQFF
DNA: TGTGCCAGCAGCCAAGGGGGGCCGGGACTAGCAAATGAGCAGTTCTTC
J: TRBJ2-1
size: .
V: TRBV4-2
D: TRBD2

CDR3: CASSPPGTGNGYTF
DNA: TGTGCCAGCTCACCACCTGGGACAGGGAACGGCTACACCTTC
J: TRBJ1-2
size: .
V: TRBV18
D: TRBD1

CDR3: CASSLGITYEQYF
DNA: TGTGCCAGCAGCTTAGGTATCACCTACGAGCAGTACTTC
J: TRBJ2-7
size: once
V: TRBV11-1
D: .

CDR3: CASSPEGRYNEQFF
DNA: TGTGCCAGCAGCCCTGAGGGAAGGTACAATGAGCAGTTCTTC
J: TRBJ2-1
size: once
V: TRBV7-9
D: .

CDR3: CASSVEASGSDTQYF
DNA: TGTGCCAGCAGCGTAGAGGCTAGCGGTTCAGATACGCAGTATTTT
J: TRBJ2-3
size: .
V: TRBV9
D: TRBD2

CDR3: CASSLDQVAGTDF
DNA: TGTGCCAGCAGCTTAGATCAGGTTGCGGGGACTGACTTC
J: TRBJ2-5
size: .
V: TRBV7-9
D: .

CDR3: CASSPQAPALELFF
DNA: TGTGCCAGCAGCCCCCAGGCGCCCGCCCTCGAGCTGTTTTTT
J: TRBJ2-2
size: few
V: TRBV5-4
D: .

CDR3: CASSLGGYMGSYNEQFF
DNA: TGTGCCAGCAGTTTAGGGGGTTACATGGGCTCCTACAATGAGCAGTTCTTC
J: TRBJ2-1
size: .
V: TRBV27
D: .

CDR3: CASSQNLYEQYF
DNA: TGCGCCAGCAGCCAGAACCTCTACGAGCAGTACTTC
J: TRBJ2-7
size: .
V: TRBV5-1
D: .

CDR3: CASSPRGAGYEQYF
DNA: TGTGCCAGTTCCCCCCGAGGGGCTGGCTACGAGCAGTACTTC
J: TRBJ2-7
size: .
V: TRBV19
D: .

CDR3: CASKPGQVNEKLFF
DNA: TGTGCCAGCAAGCCTGGACAGGTTAATGAAAAACTGTTTTTT
J: TRBJ1-4
size: once
V: TRBV6-5
D: TRBD1

CDR3: CATSRDSSGSNEQFF
DNA: TGTGCCACCAGCAGAGATTCAAGCGGGAGCAATGAGCAGTTCTTC
J: TRBJ2-1
size: .
V: TRBV15
D: TRBD2

CDR3: CASSVTAFNSPLHF
DNA: TGTGCCAGCAGCGTAACAGCCTTTAATTCACCCCTCCACTTT
J: TRBJ1-6
size: .
V: TRBV2
D: .

CDR3: CASRVGGWETQYF
DNA: TGTGCCAGCAGGGTAGGGGGGTGGGAGACCCAGTACTTC
J: TRBJ2-5
size: .
V: TRBV5-4
D: .

CDR3: CASSFRHPTDTQYF
DNA: TGTGCCAGCAGCTTTCGACATCCCACAGATACGCAGTATTTT
J: TRBJ2-3
size: .
V: TRBV5-6
D: .

CDR3: CASTPQGAGEKLFF
DNA: TGTGCCTCGACCCCACAGGGGGCCGGTGAAAAACTGTTTTTT
J: TRBJ1-4
size: .
V: TRBV30
D: TRBD1

CDR3: CASAPFRGDTEAFF
DNA: TGTGCCAGCGCCCCCTTCCGAGGAGACACTGAAGCTTTCTTT
J: TRBJ1-1
size: .
V: TRBV6-5
D: .

CDR3: CASSIAGYEQYF
DNA: TGTGCCAGTAGTATAGCCGGTTACGAGCAGTACTTC
J: TRBJ2-7
size: .
V: TRBV19
D: .

CDR3: CASSLWSTGVSHNEQFF
DNA: TGTGCCAGCAGTTTATGGTCGACGGGAGTGAGCCACAATGAGCAGTTCTTC
J: TRBJ2-1
size: .
V: TRBV27
D: .

CDR3: CASTLGLYEQYF
DNA: TGTGCCAGCACCCTGGGACTTTACGAGCAGTACTTC
J: TRBJ2-7
size: .
V: TRBV2
D: .

CDR3: CASSPGQGGPYEQYF
DNA: TGCGCCAGCAGCCCAGGACAGGGAGGGCCCTACGAGCAGTACTTC
J: TRBJ2-7
size: .
V: TRBV4-1
D: .

CDR3: CASSLVGSDEKLFF
DNA: TGTGCCAGCAGTCTAGTCGGGTCTGATGAAAAACTGTTTTTT
J: TRBJ1-4
size: .
V: TRBV28
D: .

CDR3: CATSREGEGTYEQYF
DNA: TGTGCCACCAGCAGAGAAGGAGAGGGCACTTACGAGCAGTACTTC
J: TRBJ2-7
size: .
V: TRBV15
D: .

CDR3: CASSFGLRQGYEKLFF
DNA: TGTGCCAGCAGCTTTGGATTACGGCAGGGGTATGAAAAACTGTTTTTT
J: TRBJ1-4
size: .
V: TRBV7-8
D: .

CDR3: CASSLTGPLDEQYF
DNA: TGTGCCAGCAGCCTGACTGGGCCTCTCGACGAGCAGTACTTC
J: TRBJ2-7
size: .
V: TRBV14
D: .

CDR3: CASRLLTQGEAFF
DNA: TGTGCCAGCAGGCTATTGACGCAGGGTGAAGCTTTCTTT
J: TRBJ1-1
size: few
V: TRBV2
D: .

CDR3: CASSRSGGRGAYEQYF
DNA: TGTGCCAGCTCAAGATCCGGGGGAAGGGGAGCCTACGAGCAGTACTTC
J: TRBJ2-7
size: .
V: TRBV18
D: .

CDR3: CASSVGEQYF
DNA: TGTGCCAGCAGTGTAGGGGAGCAGTACTTC
J: TRBJ2-7
size: .
V: TRBV6-1
D: .

CDR3: CASSAGTEPYEQYF
DNA: TGTGCCAGCAGCGCCGGGACAGAACCGTACGAGCAGTACTTC
J: TRBJ2-7
size: .
V: TRBV9
D: TRBD1

CDR3: CASSSMTFGNFDNEQFF
DNA: TGTGCCAGCAGCTCCATGACCTTCGGGAATTTCGACAATGAGCAGTTCTTC
J: TRBJ2-1
size: once
V: TRBV7-3
D: .

CDR3: CASSIEPNTFNEKLFF
DNA: TGTGCCAGTAGTATTGAACCTAACACATTTAATGAAAAACTGTTTTTT
J: TRBJ1-4
size: .
V: TRBV19
D: .

CDR3: CASSLGLAGAYTQYF
DNA: TGCGCCAGCAGTCTGGGACTAGCGGGAGCGTATACGCAGTATTTT
J: TRBJ2-3
size: .
V: TRBV5-1
D: TRBD2

CDR3: CASSSARTGGRETQYF
DNA: TGTGCCAGCAGCTCGGCACGAACCGGGGGCCGGGAGACCCAGTACTTC
J: TRBJ2-5
size: .
V: TRBV7-2
D: .

CDR3: CASSQRTGDFVNYGYTF
DNA: TGTGCCAGCAGCCAAAGGACAGGGGATTTTGTCAACTATGGCTACACCTTC
J: TRBJ1-2
size: once
V: TRBV7-9
D: TRBD1

CDR3: CAISEGTLNTGELFF
DNA: TGTGCCATCAGTGAAGGGACCCTGAACACCGGGGAGCTGTTTTTT
J: TRBJ2-2
size: .
V: TRBV10-3
D: .

CDR3: CASSFGGLYTDTQYF
DNA: TGTGCCAGCAGCTTCGGGGGACTGTACACAGATACGCAGTATTTT
J: TRBJ2-3
size: few
V: TRBV5-4
D: .

CDR3: CASSLAEWGNSGYTF
DNA: TGTGCCAGCAGCTTGGCGGAATGGGGGAATAGCGGCTACACCTTC
J: TRBJ1-2
size: .
V: TRBV5-6
D: .